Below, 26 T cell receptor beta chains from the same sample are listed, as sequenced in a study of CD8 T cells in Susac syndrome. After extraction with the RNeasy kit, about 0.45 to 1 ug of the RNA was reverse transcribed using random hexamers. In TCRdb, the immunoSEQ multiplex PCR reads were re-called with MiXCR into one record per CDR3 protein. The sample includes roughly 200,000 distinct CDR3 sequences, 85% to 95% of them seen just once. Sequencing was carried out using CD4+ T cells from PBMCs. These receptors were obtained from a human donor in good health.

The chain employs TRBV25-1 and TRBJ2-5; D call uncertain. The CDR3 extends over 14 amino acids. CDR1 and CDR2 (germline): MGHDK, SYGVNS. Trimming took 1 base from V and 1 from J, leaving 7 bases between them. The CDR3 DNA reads TGTGCCAGCAGTGAATTGGGTATCCAAGAGACCCAGTACTTC. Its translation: CASSELGIQETQYF.

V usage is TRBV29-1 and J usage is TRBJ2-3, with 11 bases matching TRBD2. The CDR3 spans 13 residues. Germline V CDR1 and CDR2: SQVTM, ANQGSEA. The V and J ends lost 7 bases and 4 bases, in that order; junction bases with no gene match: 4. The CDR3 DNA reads TGCAGCGGAACTAGCGGGAGTTCAGATACGCAGTATTTT. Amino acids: CSGTSGSSDTQYF.

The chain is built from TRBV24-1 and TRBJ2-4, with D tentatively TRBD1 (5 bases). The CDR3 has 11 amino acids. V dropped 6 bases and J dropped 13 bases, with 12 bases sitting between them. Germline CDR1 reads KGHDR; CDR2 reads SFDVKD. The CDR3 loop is CATSCLAGQYF. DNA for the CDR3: TGTGCCACCAGTTGCCTGGCAGGGCAGTACTTC.

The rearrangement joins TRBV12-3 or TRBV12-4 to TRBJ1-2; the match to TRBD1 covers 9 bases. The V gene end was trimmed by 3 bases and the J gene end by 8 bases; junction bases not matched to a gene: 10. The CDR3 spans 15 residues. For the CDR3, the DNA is TGTGCCAGCAGTTTGGCGGGACAGGGTCCGGGCGGCTACACCTTC. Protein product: CASSLAGQGPGGYTF.

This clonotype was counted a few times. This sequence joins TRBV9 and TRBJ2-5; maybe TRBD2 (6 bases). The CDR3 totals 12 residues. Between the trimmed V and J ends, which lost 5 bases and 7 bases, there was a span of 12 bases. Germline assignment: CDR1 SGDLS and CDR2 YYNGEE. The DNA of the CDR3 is TGTGCCAGCAGTCCCGCCGGGGGGACCCAGTACTTC. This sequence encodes CASSPAGGTQYF.

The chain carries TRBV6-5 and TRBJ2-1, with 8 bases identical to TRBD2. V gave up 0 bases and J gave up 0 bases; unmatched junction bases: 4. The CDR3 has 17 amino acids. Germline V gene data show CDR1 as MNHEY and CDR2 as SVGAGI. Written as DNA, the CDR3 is TGTGCCAGCAGTTACTCTTTTAGCGGGACCTCCTACAATGAGCAGTTCTTC. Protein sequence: CASSYSFSGTSYNEQFF.

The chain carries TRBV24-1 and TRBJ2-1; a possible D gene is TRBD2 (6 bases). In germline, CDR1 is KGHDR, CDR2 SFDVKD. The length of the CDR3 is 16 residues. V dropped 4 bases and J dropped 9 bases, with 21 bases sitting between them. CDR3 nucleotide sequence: TGTGCCACCAGTGACCCGCGGGGACGGGAGATCGGTGAGCAGTTCTTC. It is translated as CATSDPRGREIGEQFF.

The CDR3 spells CASSWGIYGYTF. The CDR3 DNA reads as TGTGCCAGCAGTTGGGGTATCTATGGCTACACCTTC. The V gene is TRBV6-2 or TRBV6-3, the J gene TRBJ1-2; no clear D gene. Trimming removed 4 bases from V and 4 bases from J, with 7 bases in between. The CDR3 totals 12 residues. CDR1 and CDR2 from the germline V gene are MNHEY and SVGEGT.

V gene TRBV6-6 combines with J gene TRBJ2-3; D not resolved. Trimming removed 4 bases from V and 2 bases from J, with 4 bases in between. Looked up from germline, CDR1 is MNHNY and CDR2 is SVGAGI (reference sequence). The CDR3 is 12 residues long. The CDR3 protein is CASSSDTDTQYF. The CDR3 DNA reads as TGTGCCAGCAGTTCAGACACAGATACGCAGTATTTT.

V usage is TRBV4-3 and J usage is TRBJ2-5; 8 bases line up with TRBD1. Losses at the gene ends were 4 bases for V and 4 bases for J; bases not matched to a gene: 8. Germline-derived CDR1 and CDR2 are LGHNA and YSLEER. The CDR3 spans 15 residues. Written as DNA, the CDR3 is TGCGCCAGCAGCCTTTTAGGACAGGGCTTAGAGACCCAGTACTTC. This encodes CASSLLGQGLETQYF.

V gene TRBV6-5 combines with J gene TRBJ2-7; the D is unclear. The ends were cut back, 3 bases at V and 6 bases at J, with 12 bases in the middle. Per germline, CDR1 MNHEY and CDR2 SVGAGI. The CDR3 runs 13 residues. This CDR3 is CASSYYHITEQYF. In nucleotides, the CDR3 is TGTGCCAGCAGTTATTACCACATTACCGAGCAGTACTTC.

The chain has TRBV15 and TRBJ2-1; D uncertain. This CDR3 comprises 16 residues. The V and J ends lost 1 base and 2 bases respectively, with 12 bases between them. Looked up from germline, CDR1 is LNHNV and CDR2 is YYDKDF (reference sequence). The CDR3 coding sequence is TGTGCCACCAGCAGAGGGGCTGGCATAGCCTACAATGAGCAGTTCTTC. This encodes CATSRGAGIAYNEQFF.

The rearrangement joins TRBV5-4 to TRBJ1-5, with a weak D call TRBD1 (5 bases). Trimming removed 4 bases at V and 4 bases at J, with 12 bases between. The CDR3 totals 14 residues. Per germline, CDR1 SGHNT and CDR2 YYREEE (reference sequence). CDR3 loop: CASSRGGENQPQHF. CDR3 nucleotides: TGTGCCAGCAGCCGTGGGGGGGAAAATCAGCCCCAGCATTTT.

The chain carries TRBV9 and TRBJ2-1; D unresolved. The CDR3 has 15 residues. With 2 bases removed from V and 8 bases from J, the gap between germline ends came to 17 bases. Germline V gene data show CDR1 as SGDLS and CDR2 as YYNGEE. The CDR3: CASSVLSGTKDEQFF. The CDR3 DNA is TGTGCCAGCAGCGTCTTATCGGGCACTAAGGATGAGCAGTTCTTC.

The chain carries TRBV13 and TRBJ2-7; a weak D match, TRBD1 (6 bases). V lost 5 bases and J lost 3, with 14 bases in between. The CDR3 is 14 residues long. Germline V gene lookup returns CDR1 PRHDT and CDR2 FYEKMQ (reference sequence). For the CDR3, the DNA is TGTGCCAGCAGCCGGTTTGGACAGAACTACGAGCAGTACTTC. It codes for CASSRFGQNYEQYF.

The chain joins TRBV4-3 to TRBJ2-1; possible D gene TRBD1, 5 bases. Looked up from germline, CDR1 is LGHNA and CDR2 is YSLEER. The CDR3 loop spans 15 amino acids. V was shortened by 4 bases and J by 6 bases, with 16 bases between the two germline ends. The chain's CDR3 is CASSPTPRVFNEQFF. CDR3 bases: TGCGCCAGCAGCCCGACCCCCAGGGTCTTCAATGAGCAGTTCTTC.

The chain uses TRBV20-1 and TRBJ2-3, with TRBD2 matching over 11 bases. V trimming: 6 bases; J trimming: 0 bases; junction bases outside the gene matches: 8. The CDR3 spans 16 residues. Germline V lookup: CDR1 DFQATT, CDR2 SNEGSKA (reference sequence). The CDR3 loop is CSADLRTSGSTDTQYF. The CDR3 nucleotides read TGCAGTGCAGACCTTCGGACTAGCGGGAGCACAGATACGCAGTATTTT.

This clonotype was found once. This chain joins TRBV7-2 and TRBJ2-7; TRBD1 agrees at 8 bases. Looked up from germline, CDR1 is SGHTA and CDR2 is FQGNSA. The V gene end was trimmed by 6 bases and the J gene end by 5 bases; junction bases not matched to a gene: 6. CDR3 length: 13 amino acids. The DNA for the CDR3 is TGTGCCAGCAGGGGTCAGGGGGCCCACGAGCAGTACTTC. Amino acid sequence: CASRGQGAHEQYF.

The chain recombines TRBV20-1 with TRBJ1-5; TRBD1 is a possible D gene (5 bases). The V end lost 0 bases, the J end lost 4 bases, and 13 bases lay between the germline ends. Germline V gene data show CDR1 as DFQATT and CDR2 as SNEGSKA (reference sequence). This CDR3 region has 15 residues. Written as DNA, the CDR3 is TGCAGTGCTAGAGAGGTCAGGGTATGGAATCAGCCCCAGCATTTT. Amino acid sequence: CSAREVRVWNQPQHF.

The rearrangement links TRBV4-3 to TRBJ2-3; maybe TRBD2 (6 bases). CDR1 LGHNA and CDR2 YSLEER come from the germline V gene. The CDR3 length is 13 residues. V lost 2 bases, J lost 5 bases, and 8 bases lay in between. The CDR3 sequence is CASSQRSGDTQYF. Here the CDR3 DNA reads TGCGCCAGCAGCCAACGTAGCGGAGATACGCAGTATTTT.

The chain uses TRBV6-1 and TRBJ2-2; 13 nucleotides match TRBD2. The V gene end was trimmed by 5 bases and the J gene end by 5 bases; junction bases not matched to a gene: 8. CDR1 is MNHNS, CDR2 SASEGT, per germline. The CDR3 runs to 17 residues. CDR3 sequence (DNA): TGTGCCAGCAGTCGGACTAGCGGGAGATGGAGAACCGGGGAGCTGTTTTTT. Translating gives CASSRTSGRWRTGELFF.

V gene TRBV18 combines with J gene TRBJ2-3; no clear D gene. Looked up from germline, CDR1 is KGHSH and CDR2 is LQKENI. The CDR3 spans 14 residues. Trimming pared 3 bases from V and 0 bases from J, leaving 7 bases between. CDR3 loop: CASSPERSTDTQYF. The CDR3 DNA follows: TGTGCCAGCTCACCGGAGAGAAGCACAGATACGCAGTATTTT.

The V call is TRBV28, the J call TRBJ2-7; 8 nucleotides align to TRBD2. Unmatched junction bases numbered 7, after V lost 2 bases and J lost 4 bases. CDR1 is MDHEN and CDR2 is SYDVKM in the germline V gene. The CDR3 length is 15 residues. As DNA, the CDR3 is TGTGCCAGCAGTTTACAGAGACTAGCGAGTTACGAGCAGTACTTC. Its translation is CASSLQRLASYEQYF.

CDR3 in amino acids: CSQQGAITEAFF. CDR3 sequence (DNA): TGCAGTCAACAGGGGGCGATCACTGAAGCTTTCTTT. The rearrangement joins TRBV20-1 to TRBJ1-1, with 9 nucleotides matching TRBD1. In germline, CDR1 is DFQATT, CDR2 SNEGSKA (reference sequence). The CDR3 is 12 residues long. Trimming cost V 8 bases and J 4 bases; bases outside gene matches: 5.

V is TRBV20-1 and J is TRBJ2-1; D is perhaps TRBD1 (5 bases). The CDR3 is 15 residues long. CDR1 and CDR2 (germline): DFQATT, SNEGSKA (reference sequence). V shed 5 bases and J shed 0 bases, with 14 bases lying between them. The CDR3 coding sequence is TGCAGTGCTGTCCAGGGCTCCAGCTCCTACAATGAGCAGTTCTTC. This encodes CSAVQGSSSYNEQFF.

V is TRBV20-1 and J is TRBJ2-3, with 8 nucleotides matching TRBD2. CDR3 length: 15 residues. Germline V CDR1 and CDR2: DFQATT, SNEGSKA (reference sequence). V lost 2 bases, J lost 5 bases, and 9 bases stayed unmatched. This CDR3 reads CSARTTRAGGDTQYF. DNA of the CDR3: TGCAGTGCTAGAACGACTAGGGCGGGGGGAGATACGCAGTATTTT.